The subject of this entry is one TCR beta chain. This sample is part of a study of blood T cell repertoires in COVID-19. How the authors handled the data: Reference gene primer amplification yielded estimated nucleated cell counts. Assay: immunoSEQ multiplex PCR; the TCRdb copy retains only in-frame clones and omits some. V and J calls and clone size are given by that table; D and trimming were obtained from the DNA. Of fewer than 250,000 clones in the sample, roughly four fifths were seen once. Per the germline V gene, CDR1 is ENHRY and CDR2 is SYGVKD. V shed 6 bases and J 2 bases; nucleotides not matched to a gene: 3. This CDR3 region has 13 residues.

The origin of this receptor is a woman in her seventies with acute or convalescent COVID-19. Material for sequencing was peripheral blood. The chain combines TRBV10-3 with TRBJ2-7; TRBD1 matches 8 bases. CDR3 nucleotide sequence: TGTGCCATCAGACCGACAGGGGCCTACGAGCAGTACTTC. This encodes CAIRPTGAYEQYF.